This T cell receptor (beta chain) was observed in a study of response to subunit inactivated influenza vaccine. Study-level results: Authors proposed each seasonal influenza vaccination draws in few new T cells.

Using its own MiXCR run on the RT-PCR reads, TCRdb lists one record per CDR3 protein. Here the sample spans some 520,000 distinct CDR3 sequences, 15% to 20% being singletons. In this sample, this clonotype turned up a few times. Antigen unknown. This CDR3 has 17 residues. The ends lost 1 base at V and 10 bases at J; junction bases unmatched: 7. Germline CDR1 is MDHEN and CDR2 is SYDVKM. The chain links TRBV28 to TRBJ2-1; TRBD2 matches 16 bases. This TCR came from a man aged 50 to 75 who received an inactivated influenza vaccine. Specimen: CD4+ T cells sorted from PBMCs, collected around 25 months after vaccination. CDR3 coding DNA: TGTGCCAGCAGTTTATCGGGACTAGCGGGGGGGCTGGGGGAGCAGTTCTTC. It specifies CASSLSGLAGGLGEQFF.